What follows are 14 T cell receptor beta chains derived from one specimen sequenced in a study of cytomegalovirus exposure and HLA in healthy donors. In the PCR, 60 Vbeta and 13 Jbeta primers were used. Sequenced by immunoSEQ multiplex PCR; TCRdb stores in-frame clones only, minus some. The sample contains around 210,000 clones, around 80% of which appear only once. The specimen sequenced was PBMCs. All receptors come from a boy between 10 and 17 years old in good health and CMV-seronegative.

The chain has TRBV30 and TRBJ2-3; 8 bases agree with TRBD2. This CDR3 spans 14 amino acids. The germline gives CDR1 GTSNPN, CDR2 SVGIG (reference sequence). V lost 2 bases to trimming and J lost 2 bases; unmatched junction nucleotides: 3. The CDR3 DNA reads TGTGCCTGGAGTTGGCGGGGGGACACAGATACGCAGTATTTT. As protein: CAWSWRGDTDTQYF.

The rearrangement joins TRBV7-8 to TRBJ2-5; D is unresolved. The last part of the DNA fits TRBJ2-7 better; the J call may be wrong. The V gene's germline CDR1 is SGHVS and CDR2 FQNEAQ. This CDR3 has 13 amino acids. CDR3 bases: TGTGCCAGCAGCTTATCCATCTCCTACGAGCAGTACTTC. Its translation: CASSLSISYEQYF.

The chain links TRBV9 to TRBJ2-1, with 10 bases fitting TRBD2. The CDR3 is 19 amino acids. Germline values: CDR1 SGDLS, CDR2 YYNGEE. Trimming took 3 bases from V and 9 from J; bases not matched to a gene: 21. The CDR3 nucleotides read TGTGCCAGCAGCGCCGGTGGGTTAATAGCGGGAGGCCCCCGTGGTGAGCAGTTCTTC. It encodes CASSAGGLIAGGPRGEQFF.

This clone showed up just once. The CDR3 nucleotides are TGTGCCAGTAGTATAGATCTTGAGACAGGGGAAGCTTTCTTT. This gives the protein CASSIDLETGEAFF. The chain combines TRBV19 with TRBJ1-1; 7 nucleotides agree with TRBD1. The CDR3 sequence is 14 residues long. Per the germline V gene, CDR1 is LNHDA and CDR2 is SQIVND (reference sequence). The junction had 6 bases not matched to a gene; V was cut back by 0 bases and J by 8 bases.

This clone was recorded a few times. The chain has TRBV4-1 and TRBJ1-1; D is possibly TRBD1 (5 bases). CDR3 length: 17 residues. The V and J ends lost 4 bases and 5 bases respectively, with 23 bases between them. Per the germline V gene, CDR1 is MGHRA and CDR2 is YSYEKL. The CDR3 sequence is CASSPRAGIFFGTEAFF. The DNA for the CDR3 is TGCGCCAGCAGCCCCAGGGCAGGGATATTTTTCGGGACTGAAGCTTTCTTT.

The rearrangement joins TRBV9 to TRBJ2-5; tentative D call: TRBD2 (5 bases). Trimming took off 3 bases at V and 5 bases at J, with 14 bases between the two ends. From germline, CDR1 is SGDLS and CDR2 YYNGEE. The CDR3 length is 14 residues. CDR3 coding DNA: TGTGCCAGCAGCGCCGGACTGACCTCCGAGACCCAGTACTTC. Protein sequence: CASSAGLTSETQYF.

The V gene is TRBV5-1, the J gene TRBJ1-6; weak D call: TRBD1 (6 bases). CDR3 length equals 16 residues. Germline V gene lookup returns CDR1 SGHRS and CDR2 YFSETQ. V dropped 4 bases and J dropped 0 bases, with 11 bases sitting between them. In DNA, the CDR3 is TGCGCCAGCAGCGGGGACACGGGCTCCTATAATTCACCCCTCCACTTT. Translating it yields CASSGDTGSYNSPLHF.

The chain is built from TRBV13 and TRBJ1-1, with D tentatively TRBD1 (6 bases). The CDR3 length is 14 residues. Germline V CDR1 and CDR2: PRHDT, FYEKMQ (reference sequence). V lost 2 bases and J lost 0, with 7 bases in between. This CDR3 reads CASSLRTVNTEAFF. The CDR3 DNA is TGTGCCAGCAGCTTAAGGACAGTGAACACTGAAGCTTTCTTT.

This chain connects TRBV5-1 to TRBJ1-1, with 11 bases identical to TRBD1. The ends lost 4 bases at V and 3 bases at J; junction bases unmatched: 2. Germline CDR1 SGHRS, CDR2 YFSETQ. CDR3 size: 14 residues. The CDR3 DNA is TGCGCCAGCAGCACGGGACAGGGGGACACTGAAGCTTTCTTT. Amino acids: CASSTGQGDTEAFF.

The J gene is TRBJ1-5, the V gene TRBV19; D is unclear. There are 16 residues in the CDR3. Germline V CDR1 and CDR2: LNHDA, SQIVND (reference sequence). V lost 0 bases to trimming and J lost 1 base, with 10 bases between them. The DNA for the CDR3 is TGTGCCAGTAGTATAGAGCGCGGTTTGAGCAATCAGCCCCAGCATTTT. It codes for CASSIERGLSNQPQHF.

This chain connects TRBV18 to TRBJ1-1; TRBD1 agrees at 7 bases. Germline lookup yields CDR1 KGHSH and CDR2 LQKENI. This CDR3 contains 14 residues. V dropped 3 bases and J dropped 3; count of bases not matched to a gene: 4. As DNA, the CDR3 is TGTGCCAGCTCACCGACAGGGTTCGACACTGAAGCTTTCTTT. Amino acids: CASSPTGFDTEAFF.

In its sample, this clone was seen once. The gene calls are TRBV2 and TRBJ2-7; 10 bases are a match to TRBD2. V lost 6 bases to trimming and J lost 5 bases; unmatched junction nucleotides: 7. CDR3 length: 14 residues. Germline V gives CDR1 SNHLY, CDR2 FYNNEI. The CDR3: CASSKAGGPDEQYF. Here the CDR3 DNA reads TGTGCCAGCAGCAAAGCGGGGGGGCCCGACGAGCAGTACTTC.

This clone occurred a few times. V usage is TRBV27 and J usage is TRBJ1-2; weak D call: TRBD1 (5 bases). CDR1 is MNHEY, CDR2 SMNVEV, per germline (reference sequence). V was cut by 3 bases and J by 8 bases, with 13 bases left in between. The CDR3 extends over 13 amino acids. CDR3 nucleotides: TGTGCCAGCAGTTTTGTTGGAACAGGCGGCTACACCTTC. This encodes CASSFVGTGGYTF.

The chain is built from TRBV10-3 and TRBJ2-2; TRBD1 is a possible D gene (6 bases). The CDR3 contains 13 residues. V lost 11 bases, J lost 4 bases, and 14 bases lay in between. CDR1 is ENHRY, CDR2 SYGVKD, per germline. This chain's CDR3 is CAVQGTTTGELFF. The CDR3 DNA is TGTGCCGTACAGGGTACGACCACCGGGGAGCTGTTTTTT.